These 13 T cell receptor beta chains were all obtained from the same sample, sequenced in a study of blood T cell repertoires in COVID-19. The table came from immunoSEQ multiplex PCR; TCRdb's copy has only in-frame clones and leaves some out. The sample has a few hundred thousand clones; over 75% are singletons. The source material was PBMCs or T cells enriched from blood (not recorded which). The receptors stem from a man aged 30 to 39 who had recovered from COVID-19.

The chain combines TRBV7-9 with TRBJ2-1, with TRBD1 matching 7 bases. There are 14 residues in the CDR3. V lost 5 bases and J lost 4; bases outside the gene matches: 5. Germline CDR1 SEHNR, CDR2 FQNEAQ (reference sequence). The CDR3 spells CASSPKTGYNEQFF. In DNA form, the CDR3 reads TGTGCCAGCAGCCCAAAGACAGGGTACAATGAGCAGTTCTTC.

The chain joins TRBV11-2 to TRBJ2-7, with 10 positions matching TRBD2. CDR1 and CDR2 from the germline V gene are SGHAT and FQNNGV. The CDR3 totals 15 residues. The V and J ends lost 4 bases and 5 bases, in that order; junction bases with no gene match: 8. The CDR3 reads CASSSSGSTRDEQYF. The CDR3 DNA is TGTGCCAGCAGCTCTAGCGGGAGTACGAGGGACGAGCAGTACTTC.

The chain is built from TRBV4-1 and TRBJ2-5, with 9 bases that match TRBD1. The V segment lost 1 base and the J segment 5 bases; nucleotides outside the gene matches: 5. Per the germline V gene, CDR1 is MGHRA and CDR2 is YSYEKL. The CDR3 totals 15 residues. In nucleotides, the CDR3 is TGCGCCAGCAGCCAAGGGACAGGGGAGGGGGAGACCCAGTACTTC. Its protein product is CASSQGTGEGETQYF.

The chain joins TRBV7-2 to TRBJ2-3; TRBD2 is a possible D gene (7 bases). V lost 1 base, J lost 3 bases, and 23 bases lay in between. This CDR3 has 19 residues. Germline-derived CDR1 and CDR2 are SGHTA and FQGNSA. The CDR3 DNA follows: TGTGCCAGCAGCTTAGGGGTCCCCGGGGGCGGGGGCCAAACAGATACGCAGTATTTT. Its protein is CASSLGVPGGGGQTDTQYF. The whole variable domain, remainder taken from reference TRBV7-2 and TRBJ2-3, is GAGVSQSPSNKVTEKGKDVELRCDPISGHTALYWYRQSLGQGLEFLIYFQGNSAPDKSGLPSDRFSAERTGGSVSTLTIQRTQQEDSAVYLCASSLGVPGGGGQTDTQYFGPGTRLTVL.

This clone has only one observation. At one end, the junction sequence differs from germline, possibly due to a read error. The V and J genes are TRBV5-4 and TRBJ2-2, with 9 bases matching TRBD2. Germline CDR1 is SGHNT and CDR2 is YYREEE (reference sequence). The CDR3 is made up of 15 amino acids. The CDR3 DNA reads TGTGCCAGCACCTTGACTAGCGGGAACACCGGGGAGCTGTTTTTT. Protein sequence: CASTLTSGNTGELFF.

This chain joins TRBV28 and TRBJ1-4, with D unclear. The CDR3 is 13 amino acids. Germline CDR1 is MDHEN and CDR2 is SYDVKM. Trimming removed 7 bases at V and 5 bases at J, with 11 bases between. The CDR3 loop reads CASITSVNEKLFF. CDR3 nucleotides: TGTGCCAGCATTACGTCGGTCAATGAAAAACTGTTTTTT.

CDR3 DNA sequence: TGTGCCAGCAGTCGGACAGGGGCCTACGAGCAGTACTTC. Translating gives CASSRTGAYEQYF. The J gene is TRBJ2-7, the V gene TRBV7-2; 9 bases map to TRBD1. The CDR3 consists of 13 residues. CDR1 and CDR2 from the germline V gene are SGHTA and FQGNSA. V trimming: 6 bases; J trimming: 2 bases; junction bases outside the gene matches: 2.

The chain has TRBV3-1 (or the pseudogene TRBV3-2) and TRBJ2-1; maybe TRBD2 (6 bases). The CDR3 spans 13 residues. Trimming pared 1 base from V and 8 bases from J, leaving 9 bases between. Germline assignment: CDR1 LGHDT and CDR2 YNNKEL (reference sequence). The CDR3 is CASSQAGEDEQFF. Here the CDR3 DNA reads TGTGCCAGCAGCCAAGCGGGGGAGGATGAGCAGTTCTTC.

CDR3 nucleotide sequence: TGCGCCAGCAGCTTGGAACAGGAAGTAGATACGCAGTATTTT. This gives the protein CASSLEQEVDTQYF. The V gene is TRBV5-1, the J gene TRBJ2-3, with a weak D call TRBD1 (5 bases). CDR3 length equals 14 residues. Per germline, CDR1 SGHRS and CDR2 YFSETQ. V was trimmed by 0 bases and J by 5 bases, leaving 10 bases between them.

This chain links TRBV6-5 with TRBJ1-2; D possibly corresponds to TRBD1 (6 bases). The CDR3 is 15 amino acids. V was shortened by 4 bases and J by 0 bases, with 12 bases between the two germline ends. Germline CDR1 is MNHEY and CDR2 is SVGAGI. The chain's CDR3 is CASSWTDSPNYGYTF. In DNA form, the CDR3 reads TGTGCCAGCAGTTGGACAGATTCTCCTAACTATGGCTACACCTTC.

This clone was seen once. This chain uses TRBV29-1 with TRBJ2-4, with 8 nucleotides matching TRBD2. CDR1 is SQVTM and CDR2 is ANQGSEA in the germline V gene. The CDR3 runs 14 residues. V shed 5 bases, J shed 5 bases, and the junction held 8 bases outside the gene matches. The CDR3 loop is CSVLPAGDQNIQYF. The CDR3 DNA is TGCAGCGTTCTCCCAGCGGGAGATCAAAACATTCAGTACTTC. Using reference TRBV29-1 and TRBJ2-4 for the parts outside the CDR3, the full variable domain is SAVISQKPSRDICQRGTSLTIQCQVDSQVTMMFWYRQQPGQSLTLIATANQGSEATYESGFVIDKFPISRPNLTFSTLTVSNMSPEDSSIYLCSVLPAGDQNIQYFGAGTRLSVL.

The chain combines TRBV4-2 with TRBJ2-5, with TRBD2 as a possible D gene (5 bases). CDR1 is LGHNA, CDR2 YNFKEQ, per germline. Trimming stripped 0 bases from V and 5 bases from J, with 7 bases between. The CDR3 is 13 amino acids. This chain's CDR3 is CASSQDGEETQYF. The CDR3 nucleotides read TGTGCCAGCAGCCAAGATGGGGAGGAGACCCAGTACTTC.

The chain links TRBV2 to TRBJ1-1; no clear D. The CDR3 is 10 amino acids. V shed 7 bases and J shed 6 bases, with 6 bases lying between them. CDR1 SNHLY and CDR2 FYNNEI come from the germline V gene. The DNA for the CDR3 is TGTGCCAGCACAAGAGCTGAAGCTTTCTTT. It specifies CASTRAEAFF.